This T cell receptor beta chain is from a study of T cells in Graves' hyperthyroidism and ophthalmopathy. Across the whole study: Blood was drawn when the patient was first diagnosed and still untreated.

Diagnoses were made from clinical symptoms, serum measures (thyroxine and TRAb), thyroid ultrasound and orbital computed tomography. Trimming shortened V by 4 bases and J by 4 bases, and 16 bases separated the two germline ends. The CDR3 sequence is 16 residues long. In germline, CDR1 is MNHEY, CDR2 SVGEGT. Findings and caveats of the study: Most thyroid clonotypes expanded above 0.001 appeared in blood too.

The investigators amplified TCR beta CDR3 regions from RNA transcripts. The HTBI primer set served for first-round RT-PCR of the TCR CDR3. TCRdb re-called the multiplex PCR reads through MiXCR, storing one row per CDR3 protein. The table includes fewer than 750,000 distinct CDR3 sequences, roughly 14% detected once. This clonotype was recorded many times. What it binds is not known. The clonotype originates from a woman aged 40 to 50 with Graves' ophthalmopathy. The chain uses TRBV6-2 or TRBV6-3 and TRBJ2-2; no clear D gene. The specimen sequenced was blood. The CDR3 bases are TGTGCCAGCAGTTCAGCGAAGGGTATCTCCACCGGGGAGCTGTTTTTT. Translation: CASSSAKGISTGELFF.